The TCR beta chain under discussion was sequenced for a study of OX40 agonist ivuxolimab in advanced cancers. Study overall: The study gave patients intravenous ivuxolimab at 0.01 to 10 mg/kg every 2 weeks. Among those enrolled, mean age was about 63 years (range 23 to 79) and roughly 84% were male.

Whole-study findings and limits: Expanded clones belonging to CD8+ T cells outnumbered, on average, those of CD4+. Low normalized T-cell clonal expansion was additionally recorded for some nonresponders.

The CDR3 is 12 amino acids. The V and J ends lost 5 bases and 6 bases respectively, with 11 bases between them. The germline gives CDR1 LNHDA, CDR2 SQIVND (reference sequence). Sequencing was performed with immunoSEQ multiplex PCR; in TCRdb, only in-frame clones are kept and a portion is missing. The top ten hold around 6% of the sample, which has over 90,000 clones, 85% to 90% seen once. On this clone itself: The antigen is unknown.

This material consisted of CD4+ or CD8+ T cells sorted from blood, taken in a trial of the OX40 agonist ivuxolimab. The TCR sequence derives from an adult with an advanced solid tumor such as melanoma, head and neck, liver or kidney cancer. The chain is built from TRBV19 and TRBJ2-7; unclear D gene. CDR3 amino acids: CASSPRYPEQYF. Written as DNA, the CDR3 is TGTGCCAGTAGTCCCCGATACCCCGAGCAGTACTTC.